Listed below are T cell receptor beta chains from one sample, sequenced in a study of identical twins. TCRdb re-called the 5' RACE reads with MiXCR, one entry per CDR3 protein. Found here are 1.5 million or so distinct CDR3 sequences, roughly 35% of them singletons; the top ten hold about 0.3%. The sample taken for sequencing was cord blood. The receptor source for this set is a newborn girl in good health. Each CDR3 is given with its conserved first and last residue. Fields, in order: D gene, clone size, J gene, V gene, CDR3 protein, CDR3 DNA. A D gene is named only where the DNA matches it firmly. The size of a clone is reported for some rows only, either as once, few or many, or as a class for expanded clones.

- many TRBJ1-2 TRBV10-3 CAISVDRSYGYTF TGTGCCATCAGTGTAGACAGGAGCTATGGCTACACCTTC
- - TRBJ1-4 TRBV6-1 CASRETVLNEKLFF TGTGCCAGCAGGGAGACAGTCCTTAATGAAAAACTGTTTTTT
- - TRBJ1-1 TRBV20-1 CSARGGGQTNTEAFF TGCAGTGCTAGAGGGGGCGGCCAGACGAACACTGAAGCTTTCTTT
- - TRBJ1-4 TRBV4-1 CASSQVSLYVLREKLFF TGCGCCAGCAGCCAAGTTTCTTTGTACGTTCTCCGTGAAAAACTGTTTTTT
- - TRBJ1-1 TRBV4-2 CASSQEAGAMNTEAFF TGTGCCAGCAGCCAAGAGGCAGGGGCGATGAACACTGAAGCTTTCTTT
TRBD1 many TRBJ2-1 TRBV29-1 CSVATDRVSYNEQFF TGCAGCGTTGCTACTGACAGGGTCTCCTACAATGAGCAGTTCTTC
TRBD1 - TRBJ1-1 TRBV4-2 CASSQDRGPEAFF TGTGCCAGCAGCCAAGACAGGGGGCCAGAAGCTTTCTTT
TRBD2 few TRBJ2-7 TRBV10-2 CASSEPRTSESYEQYF TGCGCCAGCAGTGAGCCGCGGACTAGCGAGTCCTACGAGCAGTACTTC
- few TRBJ1-5 TRBV29-1 CSVEFGGEPQHF TGCAGCGTTGAATTCGGGGGGGAGCCCCAGCATTTT
- - TRBJ1-5 TRBV6-1 CASRDSYYSNQPQHF TGTGCCAGCAGGGACAGCTATTATAGCAATCAGCCCCAGCATTTT
TRBD2 few TRBJ2-4 TRBV20-1 CSARDQSSSGRRSKNIQYF TGCAGTGCTAGAGACCAGTCTTCTAGCGGGAGAAGGAGTAAAAACATTCAGTACTTC
TRBD1 - TRBJ1-2 TRBV6-5 CASTPDRVSNYGYTF TGTGCCAGCACGCCCGACAGGGTATCCAACTATGGCTACACCTTC
TRBD2 few TRBJ2-5 TRBV7-2 CASSLASRLAAPQETQYF TGTGCCAGCAGCTTAGCCTCTCGACTAGCGGCACCCCAAGAGACCCAGTACTTC
TRBD2 few TRBJ2-1 TRBV18 CASSTRLAENNEQFF TGTGCCAGCTCAACACGACTAGCGGAGAACAATGAGCAGTTCTTC
- - TRBJ2-5 TRBV12-3/TRBV12-4 CASSPDSHRETQYF TGTGCCAGCAGCCCTGACAGCCACCGGGAGACCCAGTACTTC
- - TRBJ2-7 TRBV12-3/TRBV12-4 CATQQVRQTIYNEQYF TGTGCCACCCAACAAGTACGACAGACTATTTACAATGAGCAGTACTTC
- - TRBJ1-4 TRBV10-3 CAAAQGVDEKLFF TGTGCCGCCGCACAAGGGGTGGATGAAAAACTGTTTTTT
TRBD2 - TRBJ2-1 TRBV18 CASSPPGLPSSYNEQFF TGTGCCAGCTCACCACCGGGACTACCGAGCTCCTACAATGAGCAGTTCTTC
TRBD1 few TRBJ1-6 TRBV7-9 CASSSPGQVVSPLNSPLHF TGTGCCAGCAGCTCACCGGGACAGGTAGTCTCCCCGTTGAATTCACCCCTCCACTTT
- many TRBJ2-1 TRBV29-1 CAGTLHSNEQFF TGCGCCGGGACTCTGCATAGCAATGAGCAGTTCTTC
TRBD2 few TRBJ2-1 TRBV20-1 CSASASGRANEQFF TGCAGTGCTAGTGCTAGCGGGAGGGCCAATGAGCAGTTCTTC
TRBD1 - TRBJ2-1 TRBV6-6 CASSYSPGQHNEQFF TGTGCCAGCAGTTACTCCCCGGGACAGCACAATGAGCAGTTCTTC
TRBD2 - TRBJ2-3 TRBV12-3/TRBV12-4 CASSLGRGVADTQYF TGTGCCAGCAGTTTAGGGCGGGGGGTTGCAGATACGCAGTATTTT
- - TRBJ1-2 TRBV4-2 CASSQERTAGRYNYGYTF TGTGCCAGCAGCCAAGAGCGGACAGCCGGGCGGTATAACTATGGCTACACCTTC
- - TRBJ1-1 TRBV7-2 CASNFGTNTEAFF TGTGCCAGCAACTTCGGGACGAACACTGAAGCTTTCTTT
- - TRBJ1-2 TRBV20-1 CSARATGTTNYGYTF TGCAGTGCTAGGGCCACCGGGACAACTAACTATGGCTACACCTTC
- - TRBJ2-2 TRBV6-5 CASSYWGNTGELFF TGTGCCAGCAGTTACTGGGGAAACACCGGGGAGCTGTTTTTT
TRBD2 - TRBJ2-1 TRBV7-9 CASSLAGGPVEQFF TGTGCCAGCAGCTTAGCGGGAGGGCCTGTTGAGCAGTTCTTC
- - TRBJ1-1 TRBV4-1 CASSQGAQENTEAFF TGCGCCAGCAGCCAAGGAGCTCAGGAGAACACTGAAGCTTTCTTT
- - TRBJ1-6 TRBV28 CASRTERDNSPLHF TGTGCCAGCCGTACTGAGAGGGATAATTCACCCCTCCACTTT
- - TRBJ1-4 TRBV2 CASRLNQGNEKLFF TGTGCCAGCAGACTAAACCAGGGCAATGAAAAACTGTTTTTT
TRBD2 few TRBJ2-1 TRBV10-1 CASRRIAGGYNEQFF TGCGCCAGCAGGAGGATAGCGGGGGGCTACAATGAGCAGTTCTTC
- - TRBJ2-2 TRBV20-1 CSARDKVRPPGELFF TGCAGTGCTAGAGATAAAGTCCGGCCGCCCGGGGAGCTGTTTTTT
TRBD1 - TRBJ2-5 TRBV11-2 CASSSLMGTAYF TGTGCCAGCAGCTCTTTAATGGGGACAGCGTACTTC
- - TRBJ2-3 TRBV7-8 CASSSRTITDTQYF TGTGCCAGCAGCTCACGTACTATCACAGATACGCAGTATTTT
TRBD1 - TRBJ1-5 TRBV20-1 CSAGGGATGQPQHF TGCAGTGCTGGAGGGGGCGCGACGGGTCAGCCCCAGCATTTT
TRBD2 - TRBJ2-3 TRBV11-2 CASSNKAGPLTDTQYF TGTGCCAGCAGCAACAAAGCGGGGCCCCTGACAGATACGCAGTATTTT
TRBD1 - TRBJ2-6 TRBV10-3 CAINTGVGANVLTF TGTGCCATCAATACAGGGGTTGGGGCCAACGTCCTGACTTTC
TRBD2 - TRBJ2-1 TRBV20-1 CSARVAGGSNNEQFF TGCAGTGCTAGGGTAGCGGGGGGCTCAAACAATGAGCAGTTCTTC
TRBD2 - TRBJ2-7 TRBV20-1 CSAHTSGGTYEQYF TGCAGTGCCCACACTAGCGGGGGGACCTACGAGCAGTACTTC